This T cell receptor (beta chain) is drawn from a study of blood T cells in healthy people across ages (dated by TCRdb to between 2014 and 2016). Concerning the study at large: Template switching captured roughly one uniquely barcoded TCR beta cDNA molecule per two T cells in model experiments. To avoid experimental bias, donors of different ages were spread randomly across the sequencing lanes. The study analyzed two additional independent replicas of 1 million unique cDNA reads from the same blood draw for two donors, one aged 18 to 29 and one aged 80 or older. Age-related changes in TCR beta repertoire diversity were measured in the study by deep sequencing normalized with unique cDNA molecular identifiers. The donors were divided into four age groups: young (average roughly 17 years), middle-aged (roughly 42), aged (under 70) and long-lived (approximately 74).

The donors were roughly 40 Caucasian individuals from Russia, aged roughly 6 to 100 years, who were systemically healthy. Roughly 10 milliliters of peripheral blood were drawn from each donor into EDTA-treated Vacutainer tubes. PBMCs were isolated by Ficoll-Paque density-gradient centrifugation, with at least 7 million obtained per sample. Total RNA, at least 6 micrograms per sample, was extracted from PBMCs with Trizol reagent. The percentages of naive CD45RAhigh/CD27high T cells were determined by flow cytometry on a PBMC aliquot from every donor. The research as a whole found: Because the CMV infection status of the donors was unknown, age-related changes in expanded clonotypes may potentially have been confounded. There was a strong correlation between observed TCR beta diversity and the percentage of naive T cells measured by flow cytometry. Estimates of total diversity from one million sequenced T cells were regarded as lower bounds and underestimates. Compared with the aged group, the long-lived group had more naive CD4+ T cells, fewer expanded clones and increased TCR diversity, suggesting age selection. Since profiling was done on bulk unsorted PBMCs, naive and antigen-experienced compartments could not be conclusively compared. As age increased, observed TCR beta diversity per million T cells dropped in a roughly linear way, and a significant reduction was already evident by age roughly 40.

The table lists this clonotype with a few counts. Its antigen is still unknown. Base qualities are not at hand, and no much larger clone is one base apart. The library was generated by 5' RACE. The reads were generated on an Illumina HiSeq 2500. A second PCR of roughly 7 to 12 cycles was run with a J-beta primer mix and a sample-barcoded 5' primer. A unique molecular identifier was introduced onto each TCR beta cDNA molecule by a template-switch 5' adaptor carrying 12 random nucleotides. At least 3 million CDR3-containing paired-end reads were obtained from each sample. First-strand cDNA synthesis was performed from all RNA using the Mint cDNA synthesis kit, with priming by a TRBC-specific oligonucleotide. All cDNA was treated with uracil-DNA glycosylase and then went through a first 18-cycle PCR with the universal primers M1SS and BC2_uni_R. In the source study's methods: Each sample was normalized by randomly selecting 1 million high-quality reads, each carrying a distinct molecular identifier. Reads with shared molecular identifiers were discarded instead of being binned into consensus sequences. MiTCR, with a Q25 quality threshold and the strictest error-elimination algorithm, was used for CDR3 identification, clonotype clustering and error correction. A nonparametric unseen species model with Euler transformation was used to estimate a lower bound on total TCR beta diversity. TCRdb trimmed the raw reads at Q25, called clones with MiXCR and kept productive beta chains. Identical CDR3 protein sequences are pooled into one entry, listed with their most common genes and DNA. These V and J calls derive from TCRdb rather than the authors' analysis. The sample includes 600,000 or so distinct CDR3 sequences, with around 20% observed a single time. The ten largest account for under 4% of the sample.

This sequence was found in a man aged 65-85 years in good health. Sequencing was done on a sample of blood.

The CDR3 here reads CSVLDSKETQYF. The bases are TGCAGCGTCCTCGATTCGAAAGAGACCCAGTACTTC. This sequence uses TRBV29-1 and TRBJ2-5, with no reliable assignment of the D segment. The V and J ends are trimmed by 6 bases and 3 bases, leaving 11 bases between them. From the cysteine up to the phenylalanine, the CDR3 has a length of 12 residues. The sequence is cut down to CDR3 DNA, 36 bases in frame from base 1. For CDR1 and CDR2, the germline V gene lists SQVTM and ANQGSEA. The entire variable domain, with the stretches around the CDR3 drawn from the reference TRBV29-1 and TRBJ2-5 proteins, is SAVISQKPSRDICQRGTSLTIQCQVDSQVTMMFWYRQQPGQSLTLIATANQGSEATYESGFVIDKFPISRPNLTFSTLTVSNMSPEDSSIYLCSVLDSKETQYFGPGTRLLVL.